Below, 24 T cell receptor beta chains from the same sample are listed, as sequenced in a study of molecular identifiers for immune sequencing clone quantification (dated by TCRdb to the late 2010s). The library came from PCR. Sequencing was performed on a NextSeq 500. TCRdb itself trimmed the public reads at Q25 with fastp, ran MiXCR and retained productive beta chains. Rows with a matching CDR3 protein are joined into one entry that keeps the most common DNA and genes. Counted in this sample were about 97,000 distinct CDR3 sequences; roughly 26% of them appeared once. The ten top clones hold 0.85% to 0.95% of the sample. Sequencing used naive CD8+ T cells from blood, with Jurkat cell RNA spiked in. Reading the label with the study, this specimen's cell subset or site is: FACS-sorted CD8+CD4-CCR7+CD45RA+ naive T cells. All receptors derive from a human donor in good health. Some libraries in this study had Jurkat cell RNA spiked in.

As regards this clonotype: A much more abundant neighbour one base away suggests this may be a read error. V is TRBV27 and J is TRBJ2-7; D call uncertain. Germline V gene lookup returns CDR1 MNHEY and CDR2 SMNVEV (reference sequence). CDR3 length: 13 amino acids. The CDR3 region has the DNA TGTGCCGGCAGTTTGGGTACTATCTACGAGCAGTACTTC. It translates to CAGSLGTIYEQYF.

Of note for this clonotype: A much larger clonotype is one base distant, so this may be a read error. The CDR3 does not end in the conserved phenylalanine or tryptophan, so this is likely a read error. The V call is TRBV9, the J call TRBJ1-6; TRBD1 might be the D (5 bases). There are 16 residues in the CDR3. In germline, CDR1 is SGDLS, CDR2 YYNGEE. V was trimmed by 3 bases and J by 10 bases, leaving 20 bases between them. CDR3 protein: CASSANPGEDRSPLHL. The CDR3 DNA follows: TGTGCCAGCAGCGCCAACCCGGGGGAAGACAGATCACCCCTCCACCTT.

This clonotype has at least ten counts. The gene calls are TRBV7-9 and TRBJ2-5; possible D gene TRBD1, 5 bases. The CDR3 has 14 residues. Germline CDR1 is SEHNR and CDR2 is FQNEAQ (reference sequence). Trimming took off 5 bases at V and 1 base at J, with 11 bases between the two ends. The CDR3 nucleotides read TGTGCCAGCAGCCCACAGGAATTCCAAGAGACCCAGTACTTC. This gives the protein CASSPQEFQETQYF. Full variable domain (remainder filled in from reference TRBV7-9 and TRBJ2-5): DTGVSQNPRHKITKRGQNVTFRCDPISEHNRLYWYRQTLGQGPEFLTYFQNEAQLEKSRLLSDRFSAERPKGSFSTLEIQRTEQGDSAMYLCASSPQEFQETQYFGPGTRLLVL.

On this clonotype itself: A clone one base away is much larger, so this may be a read error. This sequence joins TRBV6-2 or TRBV6-3 and TRBJ2-5; D perhaps matches TRBD2 (6 bases). This CDR3 region has 15 residues. Germline values: CDR1 MNHEY, CDR2 SVGEGT. The germline V and J ends were trimmed by 6 bases and 1 base, with 15 bases remaining between them. The CDR3 loop is CASSSTGLCQETQYF. CDR3 DNA sequence: TGTGCCAGCAGCTCGACGGGACTGTGCCAAGAGACCCAGTACTTC.

The count of this clonotype is one. Just one base apart from a much larger clone, this may be a read error. The chain recombines TRBV28 with TRBJ2-7; 15 bases map to TRBD2. This CDR3 region has 16 residues. Germline V gives CDR1 MDHEN, CDR2 SYDVKM. CDR3 in amino acids: CASSYLGLAGGREQDF. For the CDR3, the DNA is TGTGCCAGCAGTTACTTAGGACTAGCGGGAGGGCGAGAGCAGGACTTC. The whole variable domain, filled in from reference TRBV28 and TRBJ2-7, reads DVKVTQSSRYLVKRTGEKVFLECVQDMDHENMFWYRQDPGLGLRLIYFSYDVKMKEKGDIPEGYSVSREKKERFSLILESASTNQTSMYLCASSYLGLAGGREQDFGPGTRLTVT.

This clonotype was recorded a few times. V is TRBV20-1 and J is TRBJ1-2, with a tentative D call TRBD1 (6 bases). Germline V lookup: CDR1 DFQATT, CDR2 SNEGSKA (reference sequence). Trimming took off 3 bases at V and 0 bases at J, with 11 bases between the two ends. This CDR3 has 14 amino acids. In DNA, the CDR3 is TGCAGTGCTAGCCTGACAGGAGCTAACTATGGCTACACCTTC. Amino acid sequence: CSASLTGANYGYTF.

This clonotype was seen a handful of times. The chain has TRBV19 and TRBJ2-7, with D uncertain. CDR1 LNHDA and CDR2 SQIVND come from the germline V gene (reference sequence). Trimming shortened V by 3 bases and J by 4 bases, and 13 bases separated the two germline ends. The CDR3 is made up of 14 amino acids. The CDR3 nucleotides read TGTGCCAGTAGTATGCTTTACCCACCTTACGAGCAGTACTTC. It encodes CASSMLYPPYEQYF.

This clonotype was seen repeatedly, ten times or more. The CDR3 DNA follows: TGTGCCAGCAGTTACTTCCCTGGCTACCAAGACGGATTCTCTGGAAACACCATATATTTT. As protein: CASSYFPGYQDGFSGNTIYF. The V gene is TRBV6-2 or TRBV6-3, the J gene TRBJ1-3; D remains unclear. V lost 1 base to trimming and J lost 0 bases, with 22 bases between them. This CDR3 contains 20 residues. Germline assignment: CDR1 MNHEY and CDR2 SVGEGT.

The J gene is TRBJ2-3, the V gene TRBV7-3; D is unclear. Germline V gene lookup returns CDR1 SGHTA and CDR2 FQGTGA. Deletions cut 5 bases from V and 2 bases from J, with 11 bases between. The CDR3 has 14 residues. Written as DNA, the CDR3 is TGTGCCAGCAGCCTAGTGGGTGACACAGATACGCAGTATTTT. Its translation is CASSLVGDTDTQYF.

This clonotype was seen many times. This chain uses TRBV4-2 with TRBJ2-7, with D maybe TRBD1 (6 bases). Germline CDR1 LGHNA, CDR2 YNFKEQ. V lost 1 base to trimming and J lost 5 bases, with 12 bases between them. CDR3 length: 14 residues. The CDR3 here is CASSQGPRGDEQYF. The CDR3 DNA reads TGTGCCAGCAGCCAAGGGCCCAGGGGAGACGAGCAGTACTTC.

On this clonotype: Relative to the germline gene, one junction end is altered; a read error may explain this. The chain joins TRBV27 to TRBJ2-7, with D perhaps TRBD2 (6 bases). Germline lookup yields CDR1 MNHEY and CDR2 SMNVEV (reference sequence). The CDR3 covers 13 residues. The CDR3 DNA is TGTGCCGGCAGTCTGGGGGGATCCTACGAGCAGTACTTC. Encoded protein: CAGSLGGSYEQYF.

This clonotype was recorded only once. The gene calls are TRBV11-2 and TRBJ2-7; TRBD2 agrees at 7 bases. The CDR3 covers 14 residues. J was trimmed by 7 bases and V by 2 bases; bases with no gene match: 8. The germline V gene encodes CDR1 SGHAT and CDR2 FQNNGV. The CDR3 is CASSLFSGGGEQYF. CDR3 nucleotide sequence: TGTGCCAGCAGCTTATTTAGTGGGGGGGGAGAGCAGTACTTC.

J is TRBJ2-3 and V is TRBV20-1; D is unclear. CDR1 is DFQATT, CDR2 SNEGSKA, per germline (reference sequence). The CDR3 loop spans 15 amino acids. V lost 0 bases to trimming and J lost 0 bases, with 10 bases between them. CDR3 in amino acids: CSARDLASSTDTQYF. Here the CDR3 DNA reads TGCAGTGCTAGAGATTTGGCCTCTAGCACAGATACGCAGTATTTT.

In its sample, this clonotype was seen many times. The chain carries TRBV6-2 or TRBV6-3 and TRBJ2-3; 13 nucleotides match TRBD2. Germline CDR1 is MNHEY and CDR2 is SVGEGT. This CDR3 is built from 16 residues. V gave up 6 bases and J gave up 0 bases; unmatched junction bases: 3. The CDR3 sequence: CASSQLAGGSTDTQYF. The DNA of the CDR3 is TGTGCCAGCAGCCAACTAGCGGGGGGGAGCACAGATACGCAGTATTTT.

The rearrangement uses TRBV19 and TRBJ2-7, with a possible D match to TRBD1 (6 bases). CDR1 and CDR2 (germline): LNHDA, SQIVND (reference sequence). CDR3 length: 15 amino acids. V dropped 3 bases and J dropped 2 bases, with 14 bases sitting between them. The CDR3 sequence: CASSMGAGSTYEQYF. The CDR3 coding sequence is TGTGCCAGTAGTATGGGGGCTGGTTCGACCTACGAGCAGTACTTC.

Points on this clonotype: A much larger clone is a single base away; this may be a read error. The V and J genes are TRBV4-1 and TRBJ2-7, with TRBD1 matching over 7 bases. The CDR3 has 13 residues. Germline assignment: CDR1 MGHRA and CDR2 YSYEKL. The CDR3 DNA reads TGCGCCCGCAGTTGGGACAGCTACTACGAGCAGTACTTC. The encoded protein is CARSWDSYYEQYF.

As to this clonotype: This may be a read error, as it is one base from a much larger clone. The rearrangement links TRBV19 to TRBJ1-5; possibly TRBD1 for D (5 bases). V lost 3 bases and J 9 bases, leaving 9 bases between the germline ends. This CDR3 contains 12 residues. Germline CDR1 is LNHDA and CDR2 is SQIVND (reference sequence). The chain's CDR3 is CASSIGGPPQHF. CDR3 DNA sequence: TGTGCCAGTAGTATTGGGGGTCCGCCCCAGCATTTT.

This clonotype has ten or more counts. This chain joins TRBV7-9 and TRBJ2-7, with 9 bases matching TRBD2. V shed 1 base, J shed 3 bases, and the junction held 4 bases outside the gene matches. There are 15 residues in the CDR3. CDR1 is SEHNR, CDR2 FQNEAQ, per germline (reference sequence). In DNA, the CDR3 is TGTGCCAGCAGCTTAGACCCTAGCGGGATCTACGAGCAGTACTTC. Protein: CASSLDPSGIYEQYF. The complete variable domain, with remaining parts taken from reference TRBV7-9 and TRBJ2-7, reads DTGVSQNPRHKITKRGQNVTFRCDPISEHNRLYWYRQTLGQGPEFLTYFQNEAQLEKSRLLSDRFSAERPKGSFSTLEIQRTEQGDSAMYLCASSLDPSGIYEQYFGPGTRLTVT.

This clonotype was seen many times. The rearrangement uses TRBV6-2 or TRBV6-3 and TRBJ2-7; tentatively, D is TRBD2 (5 bases). CDR1 and CDR2 (germline): MNHEY, SVGEGT. CDR3 size: 14 residues. V was shortened by 2 bases and J by 3 bases, with 11 bases between the two germline ends. CDR3 residues: CASSYGEDFYEQYF. The CDR3 DNA reads as TGTGCCAGCAGTTACGGTGAGGACTTCTACGAGCAGTACTTC.

Many counts were recorded for this clonotype. The chain recombines TRBV4-3 with TRBJ2-5; no firm D call. Germline CDR1 reads LGHNA; CDR2 reads YSLEER. Trimming removed 0 bases at V and 9 bases at J, with 11 bases between. The CDR3 runs 13 residues. The CDR3 loop reads CASSQEFTSAQYF. The CDR3 region has the DNA TGCGCCAGCAGCCAAGAGTTCACTTCGGCCCAGTACTTC.

This clonotype was counted at least ten times. V is TRBV6-2 or TRBV6-3 and J is TRBJ2-1; D tentatively fits TRBD1 or TRBD2 (5 bases each). The CDR3 has 15 residues. Between the trimmed V and J ends, which lost 4 bases and 12 bases, there was a span of 22 bases. Germline values: CDR1 MNHEY, CDR2 SVGEGT. CDR3 coding DNA: TGTGCCAGCAGTTTCTACGGGACCCGGTCGGCGGGGCAGTTCTTC. Its protein is CASSFYGTRSAGQFF.

Comment on this clonotype: At one end, the junction sequence differs from germline, possibly due to a read error. This rearrangement joins TRBV12-3 or TRBV12-4 to TRBJ2-1; 11 bases align to TRBD2. The CDR3 extends over 16 amino acids. This CDR3 is CASSPPGLAGGGEQLF. The CDR3 DNA sequence: TGTGCCAGCAGCCCACCTGGGCTAGCGGGAGGAGGAGAGCAGCTCTTC.

Only a few counts were recorded for this clonotype. The J gene is TRBJ2-5, the V gene TRBV13; possibly TRBD2 for D (7 bases). V lost 5 bases and J 1 base, leaving 14 bases between the germline ends. This CDR3 comprises 15 residues. From germline, CDR1 is PRHDT and CDR2 FYEKMQ (reference sequence). The CDR3 loop reads CASSGIAGAQETQYF. For the CDR3, the DNA is TGTGCCAGCAGCGGCATTGCGGGGGCCCAAGAGACCCAGTACTTC.

Concerning this clonotype itself: This could be a read error, since a much larger clone is one nucleotide away. A read error is likely, as this CDR3 ends without the conserved phenylalanine or tryptophan. The chain links TRBV24-1 to TRBJ2-3, with 10 bases aligning to TRBD2. J lost 3 bases, V lost 4 bases, and 9 bases had no gene match. CDR3 size: 17 residues. The germline CDR1 and CDR2 sequences are KGHDR and SFDVKD. CDR3 nucleotide sequence: TGTGCCACCAGTGAGCCGGGCAGCGGGGGGGTTACAGATACGCAGTATTAT. This gives the protein CATSEPGSGGVTDTQYY.